These T cell receptor beta chains were read from a single sample in a study of T cell changes during pregnancy in multiple sclerosis. Measured with immunoSEQ multiplex PCR; TCRdb has only the in-frame clones, and not every one. Among 45,000 or so clones, around 93% were seen once, and the ten largest hold 2.9%. The source was CD8+ T cells from peripheral blood mononuclear cells, collected in the second trimester of pregnancy. The receptors shown here come from a female donor with multiple sclerosis, enrolled in a pregnancy study. CDR3s include the opening cysteine and the closing phenylalanine or tryptophan. The order of the fields is V gene, J gene, CDR3 protein.

TRBV7-3	TRBJ1-1	CASSSSGDRAFF
TRBV28	TRBJ2-2	CASHFTGELFF
TRBV11-2	TRBJ1-2	CASSATAGGLDYGYTF
TRBV7-2	TRBJ1-2	CASSSGQVINNYGYTF
TRBV7-6	TRBJ1-1	CASSSQGAAEAFF
TRBV2	TRBJ2-2	CASSDLLAGGTGELFF
TRBV11-2	TRBJ2-7	CASRRQGYEQYF
TRBV5-6	TRBJ1-2	CASRPAGTEDGYTF
TRBV5-4	TRBJ2-1	CASSLVSSGNNEQFF
TRBV7-6	TRBJ1-6	CASSLAGGDDNSPLHF
TRBV9	TRBJ2-1	CASSAGQGSYNEQFF
TRBV7-6	TRBJ1-2	CASSPYRAGYGYTF
TRBV2	TRBJ2-7	CASSDRPYEQYF
TRBV19	TRBJ1-4	CASSIFETRHTGEKLFF
TRBV13	TRBJ2-2	CASSFGITGRNTGELFF
TRBV19	TRBJ1-2	CASSITSNYGYTF
TRBV11-2	TRBJ2-7	CASSSSSYEQYF
TRBV9	TRBJ1-1	CASSPRTGAEAFF
TRBV19	TRBJ1-2	CATWGLPYGYTF
TRBV4-1	TRBJ2-1	CASSRNGQLDEQFF
TRBV19	TRBJ2-7	CASRPLRDGGEDEQYF
TRBV7-9	TRBJ2-7	CASSYDSFYEQYF
TRBV19	TRBJ2-7	CASSLHSTYEQYF
TRBV19	TRBJ1-5	CASSTSLVIAQHF
TRBV7-6	TRBJ1-2	CASSLSWQGDGYTF
TRBV29-1	TRBJ1-2	CSGWTVYGYTF
TRBV13	TRBJ2-1	CASSFRGQGYNEQFF
TRBV7-9	TRBJ1-2	CASSLEGDRGKYGYTF
TRBV29-1	TRBJ2-7	CSVEAGTGRTYEQYF
TRBV2	TRBJ1-2	CASSDRGAFGYTF
TRBV7-2	TRBJ2-7	CASSSISYEQYF
TRBV7-3	TRBJ2-6	CASSRTGSGANVLTF
TRBV15	TRBJ1-2	CATSSGGDRVKGYTF
TRBV5-4	TRBJ2-2	CASSLVSGGNPGELFF
TRBV9	TRBJ1-1	CASSVLTQNTEAFF
TRBV11-2	TRBJ2-7	CASSLGFGPRRYEQYF
TRBV7-3	TRBJ2-1	CASSSRDNEQFF
TRBV7-9	TRBJ2-2	CAIPGGRSSGELFF
TRBV9	TRBJ1-3	CASSVARQGGTIYF
TRBV27	TRBJ2-1	CASSLDRVNEQFF
TRBV2	TRBJ2-3	CASSPSGGSGTQYF
TRBV5-6	TRBJ2-7	CASSNSGGAYEQYF
TRBV27	TRBJ2-7	CASSFSGSPDYEQYF
TRBV7-9	TRBJ1-2	CASSLGQIHF
TRBV9	TRBJ1-6	CASSVGGIGGSPLHF
TRBV12-1	TRBJ2-2	CASSPGLAGKTGELFF